Listed below are T cell receptor beta chains from one sample, sequenced in a study of T cell changes during pregnancy in multiple sclerosis. The repertoire was sequenced with immunoSEQ multiplex PCR; TCRdb's copy has only in-frame clones and lacks some. This sample has 40,000 to 45,000 clones; 80% to 90% occur once, and the top ten carry around 0.5%. Sequenced here: CD4+ T cells from peripheral blood mononuclear cells, sampled in the first trimester of pregnancy. These TCRs come from a female donor with multiple sclerosis, enrolled in a pregnancy study. Each CDR3 is given with its conserved first and last residue. The D gene is left open where the match is weak. Not all rows give a size; the values are once, few, many and, for expanded clones, a class.

.	TRBJ2-5	TRBV18	.	CASSPPGTQYF	TGTGCCAGCTCACCTCCGGGGACCCAGTACTTC
TRBD1	TRBJ1-5	TRBV18	.	CASSPPVGTGGQPQHF	TGTGCCAGCTCACCACCGGTCGGGACAGGGGGACAGCCCCAGCATTTT
TRBD1	TRBJ2-5	TRBV6-5	.	CASSPGQTFQETQYF	TGTGCCAGCAGTCCGGGACAGACGTTCCAAGAGACCCAGTACTTC
.	TRBJ1-1	TRBV10-3	.	CAISVSRQDKNTEAFF	TGTGCCATCAGTGTCTCTCGCCAGGACAAAAACACTGAAGCTTTCTTT
TRBD1	TRBJ1-2	TRBV6-6	.	CASSQKQGANRGTF	TGTGCCAGCAGTCAGAAACAGGGGGCAAACCGGGGCACCTTC
TRBD2	TRBJ2-3	TRBV11-1	.	CASSHELAGSTDTQYF	TGTGCCAGCAGCCACGAACTAGCGGGGAGCACAGATACGCAGTATTTT
.	TRBJ1-2	TRBV12-5	few	CASGWWASRNSNYGYTF	TGTGCTAGTGGTTGGTGGGCCTCCCGTAACTCTAACTATGGCTACACCTTC
TRBD1	TRBJ2-7	TRBV9	.	CASSPRPRGRRYEQYF	TGTGCCAGCAGCCCCCGCCCCAGGGGGAGACGCTACGAGCAGTACTTC
.	TRBJ1-5	TRBV7-9	.	CASRGTGQPQHF	TGTGCCAGCAGGGGAACGGGACAGCCCCAGCATTTT
.	TRBJ1-2	TRBV18	.	CASASGVLGEDYGYTF	TGTGCCAGCGCATCAGGGGTTCTGGGAGAAGACTATGGCTACACCTTC
.	TRBJ1-2	TRBV6-5	.	CASRTAPYGYTF	TGTGCCAGCAGGACTGCCCCCTATGGCTACACCTTC
.	TRBJ1-2	TRBV10-1	.	CASSDSDQTGVGYTF	TGCGCCAGCAGTGATTCCGACCAGACTGGCGTAGGCTACACCTTC
.	TRBJ1-3	TRBV18	.	CASSPLGSGNTIYF	TGTGCCAGCTCACCTCTAGGCTCTGGAAACACCATATATTTT
.	TRBJ2-2	TRBV7-9	.	CASSSLHRSNTGELFF	TGTGCCAGCAGCTCCCTTCACAGGTCGAACACCGGGGAGCTGTTTTTT
.	TRBJ2-3	TRBV5-1	.	CASSLVSPTSTDTQYF	TGCGCCAGCAGCTTGGTATCCCCAACAAGCACAGATACGCAGTATTTT
.	TRBJ1-5	TRBV19	.	CASSPAGRSNQPQHF	TGTGCCAGTAGTCCCGCAGGGAGGAGCAATCAGCCCCAGCATTTT
.	TRBJ1-2	TRBV18	.	CASSGQRDTYGYTF	TGTGCCAGCTCAGGCCAACGGGACACCTATGGCTACACCTTC
.	TRBJ2-3	TRBV6-1	.	CASSEALATDTQYF	TGTGCCAGCAGTGAAGCGCTAGCCACAGATACGCAGTATTTT
.	TRBJ1-1	TRBV6-5	.	CASNDRPGLSVGHLF	TGTGCCAGCAACGATAGGCCTGGGTTAAGCGTAGGCCATCTGTTT
TRBD1	TRBJ2-7	TRBV6-1	.	CASSEAIQGEYEQYF	TGTGCCAGCAGTGAAGCCATACAGGGGGAGTACGAGCAGTACTTC
.	TRBJ2-3	TRBV19	.	CASSSTDTDTQYF	TGTGCCAGTAGTAGCACAGACACAGATACGCAGTATTTT
TRBD1	TRBJ2-2	TRBV10-2	.	CASNSGQGSTGELFF	TGCGCCAGCAACTCCGGACAGGGCAGCACCGGGGAGCTGTTTTTT
.	TRBJ2-1	TRBV18	.	CASSPTGEQFF	TGTGCCAGCTCACCAACGGGTGAGCAGTTCTTC
.	TRBJ1-6	TRBV9	.	CASSVEPNSPLHF	TGTGCCAGCAGCGTAGAGCCAAATTCACCCCTCCACTTT
.	TRBJ1-1	TRBV12-5	.	CASGSRTRLEAFF	TGTGCTAGTGGTTCCCGAACGCGGCTTGAAGCTTTCTTT
TRBD2	TRBJ2-2	TRBV2	medium-sized	CAIRTSGGALGELFF	TGTGCCATCCGGACTAGCGGGGGGGCGTTAGGGGAGCTGTTTTTT
TRBD1	TRBJ1-2	TRBV30	.	CAWSVTGGRLRTF	TGTGCCTGGAGTGTAACAGGGGGGCGTCTTCGCACCTTC
.	TRBJ1-4	TRBV5-8	once	CASSPRQVNEKLFF	TGTGCCAGCAGCCCAAGACAGGTTAATGAAAAACTGTTTTTT
TRBD1	TRBJ2-2	TRBV11-2	few	CASSLRSGGQGELFF	TGTGCCAGCAGCTTACGGTCAGGGGGTCAAGGGGAGCTGTTTTTT
.	TRBJ2-2	TRBV18	.	CASFTTGTNTGELFF	TGTGCCAGCTTCACCACCGGGACGAACACCGGGGAGCTGTTTTTT
TRBD2	TRBJ2-3	TRBV7-2	.	CASSFGGSANTQYF	TGTGCCAGCAGCTTCGGGGGGTCCGCGAATACGCAGTATTTT
.	TRBJ2-1	TRBV5-4	once	CASSLGGPMFNEQFF	TGTGCCAGCAGCTTGGGAGGGCCTATGTTCAATGAGCAGTTCTTC
.	TRBJ2-2	TRBV7-3	.	CASSLTANRGQATGELFF	TGTGCCAGCAGCTTAACGGCGAATCGCGGGCAGGCCACCGGGGAGCTGTTTTTT
TRBD2	TRBJ2-4	TRBV5-5	few	CASSFSGTKNIQYF	TGTGCCAGCAGCTTTAGCGGGACCAAAAACATTCAGTACTTC
.	TRBJ2-7	TRBV19	.	CASSMGGQGADEQYF	TGTGCCAGTAGTATGGGGGGGCAGGGGGCCGACGAGCAGTACTTC
.	TRBJ1-2	TRBV4-2	.	CASSQEGEVVYGYTF	TGTGCCAGCAGCCAAGAAGGGGAAGTGGTCTATGGCTACACCTTC
TRBD2	TRBJ2-7	TRBV27	.	CASSFRTSGFSYEQYF	TGTGCCAGCAGTTTCCGGACTAGCGGTTTCTCCTACGAGCAGTACTTC
.	TRBJ1-2	TRBV28	few	CASGARDGYTF	TGTGCCAGCGGGGCCCGGGATGGCTACACCTTC
.	TRBJ1-3	TRBV5-1	.	CASSTQGAGNTIYF	TGCGCCAGCTCCACACAGGGAGCGGGAAACACCATATATTTT
TRBD1	TRBJ1-1	TRBV7-2	.	CASSSRTGGFRAFF	TGTGCCAGCAGCTCGCGGACAGGGGGTTTTAGAGCTTTCTTT
TRBD2	TRBJ2-1	TRBV2	.	CASSEQSPGLPYNEQFF	TGTGCCAGCAGTGAACAATCACCGGGACTACCCTACAATGAGCAGTTCTTC
TRBD2	TRBJ2-3	TRBV7-2	.	CASSSGLAGGPSSTDTQYF	TGTGCCAGCAGCTCGGGACTAGCGGGAGGCCCCTCCAGCACAGATACGCAGTATTTT
TRBD1	TRBJ1-6	TRBV4-3	.	CASGPTGRNSPLHF	TGCGCCAGTGGGCCGACAGGGAGGAATTCACCCCTCCACTTT
TRBD2	TRBJ2-1	TRBV7-2	.	CASSSGLPNEQFF	TGTGCCAGCAGCTCGGGACTACCCAATGAGCAGTTCTTC
.	TRBJ2-7	TRBV4-1	.	CASSSEPGLVTYEQYF	TGCGCCAGCAGCTCGGAGCCGGGACTCGTAACCTACGAGCAGTACTTC
TRBD2	TRBJ2-3	TRBV19	.	CASSLRTRNTDTQYF	TGTGCCAGTAGTTTAAGGACTAGGAATACAGATACGCAGTATTTT
.	TRBJ1-2	TRBV5-1	.	CASSPQGRDYGYTF	TGCGCCAGCAGCCCCCAGGGCAGAGACTATGGCTACACCTTC
.	TRBJ1-4	TRBV11-2	.	CASSLAWGTTWEKLFF	TGTGCCAGCAGCTTAGCTTGGGGCACCACATGGGAAAAACTGTTTTTT
TRBD2	TRBJ2-7	TRBV4-2	once	CASSQTLLTSGQYEQYF	TGTGCCAGCAGCCAAACCCTACTAACTAGCGGCCAATACGAGCAGTACTTC
TRBD2	TRBJ2-3	TRBV6-4	.	CASSDLAGGTDTQYF	TGTGCCAGCAGTGATCTAGCGGGAGGCACAGATACGCAGTATTTT
TRBD2	TRBJ2-7	TRBV10-3	.	CAIGSGTRAYEQYF	TGTGCCATCGGGTCCGGGACTAGAGCCTACGAGCAGTACTTC
.	TRBJ2-1	TRBV5-6	.	CASSLALWGQFF	TGTGCCAGCAGCTTGGCCCTCTGGGGCCAGTTCTTC
.	TRBJ1-2	TRBV10-3	.	CAISEPDGRETRGYTF	TGTGCCATCAGTGAGCCGGATGGCAGGGAGACTAGAGGCTACACCTTC